Each of the 11 T cell receptor beta chains below was sequenced from the same sample in a study of regulatory and conventional T cells in RAG deficiency. Profiled with immunoSEQ multiplex PCR; TCRdb holds only in-frame clones, not every one. The repertoire consists of about 30,000 clones, with about 96% occurring once and the leading ten covering about 0.4%. The sorted conventional CD4+ T cells were CD25-low and CD127-high, with genomic DNA sequenced. The same data also contributed to another study, on regulatory T cells. That investigation notes: Amplification used 52 TRBV primers and 13 TRBJ primers.

Sequencing used CD25- CD4+ T cells sorted from blood. The receptors originated from a human donor in good health.

The CDR3 bases are TGCGCCAGCAGCCAAGAAGGGGGCATGAACACTGAAGCTTTCTTT. This gives the protein CASSQEGGMNTEAFF. The chain combines TRBV4-1 with TRBJ1-1, with TRBD1 matching over 7 bases. The germline V gene encodes CDR1 MGHRA and CDR2 YSYEKL. J gave up 0 bases and V 0 bases, and 1 base lay outside the gene matches. The CDR3 spans 15 residues.

V and J are TRBV5-1 and TRBJ1-6; possibly TRBD1 for D (6 bases). Germline lookup yields CDR1 SGHRS and CDR2 YFSETQ. Trimming took 1 base from V and 8 from J, leaving 13 bases between them. The CDR3 has 15 residues. CDR3 coding DNA: TGCGCCAGCAGCTTGTCTACAGGGTGGGATTCACCCCTCCACTTT. Amino acid sequence: CASSLSTGWDSPLHF.

The gene calls are TRBV6-1 and TRBJ2-3; 8 bases are a match to TRBD2. V lost 6 bases and J lost 6; bases outside the gene matches: 11. CDR1 and CDR2 (germline): MNHNS, SASEGT. The CDR3 is 15 residues long. This CDR3 is CASRTRRTSLDTQYF. CDR3 nucleotide sequence: TGTGCCAGCAGGACTCGTAGGACTAGCCTGGATACGCAGTATTTT.

The chain has TRBV30 and TRBJ1-5; D gene ambiguous. The CDR3 length is 14 residues. Germline values: CDR1 GTSNPN, CDR2 SVGIG (reference sequence). V was cut by 1 base and J by 3 bases, with 10 bases left in between. This CDR3 is CAWSGPEDNQPQHF. Written as DNA, the CDR3 is TGTGCCTGGAGTGGTCCGGAGGACAATCAGCCCCAGCATTTT.

The V and J genes are TRBV10-1 and TRBJ1-1; no clear D. CDR3 length: 13 residues. CDR1 and CDR2 (germline): WNHNN, SYGVQD (reference sequence). With 4 bases removed from V and 1 base from J, the gap between germline ends came to 7 bases. The CDR3 reads CASSGNGNTEAFF. CDR3 nucleotides: TGCGCCAGCAGTGGAAACGGGAACACTGAAGCTTTCTTT.

This chain links TRBV27 with TRBJ1-4, with 8 bases matching TRBD1. Trimming took 6 bases from V and 7 from J; bases not matched to a gene: 4. The CDR3 length is 13 residues. The germline CDR1 and CDR2 sequences are MNHEY and SMNVEV (reference sequence). Here the CDR3 DNA reads TGTGCCAGCAGCCGACAGGGGAGTGAAAAACTGTTTTTT. Amino acids: CASSRQGSEKLFF.

J is TRBJ1-2 and V is TRBV30; tentatively, D is TRBD1 (6 bases). Looked up from germline, CDR1 is GTSNPN and CDR2 is SVGIG (reference sequence). Trimming took off 5 bases at V and 4 bases at J, with 17 bases between the two ends. This CDR3 region has 14 residues. This CDR3 reads CAWGERTARYGYTF. The CDR3 DNA follows: TGTGCCTGGGGGGAACGGACAGCTCGCTATGGCTACACCTTC.

The V call is TRBV21-1, the J call TRBJ2-1; the table's TRBD2 call for D was not verified on the DNA. TRBV21-1 is flagged as a pseudogene. CDR3 size: 13 residues. The chain's CDR3 is CASSRSLFDEQFF. The CDR3 DNA reads as TGTGCCAGCAGCAGATCCCTATTTGATGAGCAGTTCTTC.

The chain uses TRBV7-9 and TRBJ1-2, with D tentatively TRBD1 (5 bases). The CDR3 length is 13 residues. V gave up 5 bases and J gave up 5 bases, with 12 bases separating them. The germline V gene has CDR1 SEHNR and CDR2 FQNEAQ (reference sequence). Written as DNA, the CDR3 is TGTGCCAGCAGCCCCCAGGGTGTGTATGGCTACACCTTC. Translation: CASSPQGVYGYTF.

This clone was found once. The V gene is TRBV5-8, the J gene TRBJ2-5, with 9 bases lining up with TRBD2. The CDR3 covers 15 residues. Trimming took 1 base from V and 5 from J; bases not matched to a gene: 6. Germline loops: CDR1 SGHTS, CDR2 YDEGEE. Here the CDR3 reads CASSLRGRGGETQYF. Written as DNA, the CDR3 is TGTGCCAGCAGCTTGCGCGGGAGGGGCGGTGAGACCCAGTACTTC.

The sample holds one count of this clone. V usage is TRBV18 and J usage is TRBJ1-1; no reliable D call. V was cut by 2 bases and J by 1 base, with 11 bases left in between. Germline V CDR1 and CDR2: KGHSH, LQKENI. This CDR3 contains 15 residues. CDR3 sequence (DNA): TGTGCCAGCTCACCAGTGGAGACGGGGAACACTGAAGCTTTCTTT. This codes for CASSPVETGNTEAFF.